Listed below are T cell receptor beta chains from one sample, sequenced in a study of cytomegalovirus exposure and HLA in healthy donors. The data were produced by immunoSEQ multiplex PCR, yet TCRdb's version contains in-frame clones alone and is incomplete. Of more than 80,000 clones in the sample, under 80% were seen once. Sample: PBMCs. These receptors originate from a man aged 18 to 35 in good health and CMV-seropositive. Both conserved end residues are part of each CDR3. A D gene is named only where the DNA matches it firmly. A row's size may be missing; if present it is once, few, many or a size class.

.	TRBV5-1	TRBJ1-2	.	TGCGCCAGCAGCCCCGCGGGTTTGGAGTATGGCTACACCTTC	CASSPAGLEYGYTF
.	TRBV10-2	TRBJ2-3	.	TGCGCCAGCAGTTGGATGGAGGCGGAGAGCACAGATACGCAGTATTTT	CASSWMEAESTDTQYF
TRBD1	TRBV6-5	TRBJ1-5	.	TGTGCCAGCAGTTACTCGGGGACAGGGGGCAATCAGCCCCAGCATTTT	CASSYSGTGGNQPQHF
.	TRBV29-1	TRBJ2-7	.	TGCAGCGTTGCCCATCCAGCCGGGACACCCACCTACGAGCAGTACTTC	CSVAHPAGTPTYEQYF
.	TRBV7-9	TRBJ1-1	.	TGTGCCAGCCGGGCCGGGGAAACTGAAGCTTTCTTT	CASRAGETEAFF
TRBD2	TRBV19	TRBJ2-1	once	TGTGCCAGCTCGGGGGGGAATGAGCAGTTCTTC	CASSGGNEQFF
TRBD2	TRBV9	TRBJ2-5	.	TGTGCCAGCAGCGGACCGGGACTAGCGGGAGTAGAGACCCAGTACTTC	CASSGPGLAGVETQYF
.	TRBV28	TRBJ1-3	.	TGTGCCAGCAGTTTCCTGACAAGTGGAAACACCATATATTTT	CASSFLTSGNTIYF
.	TRBV29-1	TRBJ2-1	once	TGCAGCGTTGCTGGGAGCTCCTACAATGAGCAGTTCTTC	CSVAGSSYNEQFF
.	TRBV6-1	TRBJ2-1	.	TGTGCCAGCACTAGAGCGGGTGTTCGGAATGAGCAGTTCTTC	CASTRAGVRNEQFF
TRBD1	TRBV4-1	TRBJ2-5	.	TGCGCCAGCAGCCAACCACCGGGACAGGGTAGGGAGACCCAGTACTTC	CASSQPPGQGRETQYF
.	TRBV4-1	TRBJ1-4	.	TGCGCCAGCAGCCAAGAAGGGGGGGGATATAATGAAAAACTGTTTTTT	CASSQEGGGYNEKLFF
TRBD1	TRBV19	TRBJ2-5	.	TGTGCCAGTAGTCCTACAGGGGACGGAGAGACCCAGTACTTC	CASSPTGDGETQYF
.	TRBV5-1	TRBJ1-2	.	TGCGCCAGCAGCTTGGACCGGACAGTTTATGGCTACACCTTC	CASSLDRTVYGYTF
.	TRBV21-1	TRBJ1-2	.	TGTGCCAGCAGCAACCGCCCTCAAGGACACAATAAGGAAGGCTACACCTTC	CASSNRPQGHNKEGYTF
.	TRBV6-5	TRBJ2-1	.	TGTGCCAGCAGCCGAAGACAGCCCAATGAGCAGTTCTTC	CASSRRQPNEQFF